The 23 T cell receptor beta chains below come from one sample, sequenced in a study of blood T cell repertoires in COVID-19 (dated by TCRdb to between 2020 and 2021). The library was made by the immunoSEQ multiplex PCR assay. TCRdb stores this immuneACCESS table with in-frame sequences only. Part of the clones is absent; in the studies checked, under half of the shortfall reflects unresolved V genes, and no reason is known for the rest. The table for this sample lists some 110,000 clones; roughly 87% of them were counted only once. The ten largest clones add up to over 7% of the sample. Specimen: peripheral blood. The receptor source for this set is a human donor in a cohort sampled during active COVID-19.

The chain uses TRBV18 and TRBJ2-7; TRBD2 aligns across 8 bases. J gave up 1 base and V 6 bases, and 5 bases lay outside the gene matches. The CDR3 totals 14 residues. From germline, CDR1 is KGHSH and CDR2 LQKENI. CDR3 protein: CASSPGGGSYEQYF. The CDR3 region has the DNA TGTGCCAGCTCCCCGGGGGGGGGATCCTACGAGCAGTACTTC.

This clone was counted a single time. The rearrangement joins TRBV28 to TRBJ2-7; D is possibly TRBD1 (6 bases). Germline lookup yields CDR1 MDHEN and CDR2 SYDVKM. This CDR3 spans 14 amino acids. V lost 4 bases to trimming and J lost 3 bases, with 13 bases between them. Written as DNA, the CDR3 is TGTGCCAGCAGTTCGTCGGGCAGGGGCTACGAGCAGTACTTC. Protein: CASSSSGRGYEQYF.

This clone was detected a few times. The chain uses TRBV5-1 and TRBJ2-1; a possible D gene is TRBD1 (5 bases). This CDR3 spans 12 amino acids. Germline V gene sequence: CDR1 SGHRS, CDR2 YFSETQ. Trimming took 0 bases from V and 7 from J, leaving 5 bases between them. CDR3 DNA sequence: TGCGCCAGCAGCTTGGAGGGGAATGAGCAGTTCTTC. Amino acids: CASSLEGNEQFF.

The V gene is TRBV9, the J gene TRBJ1-2; 7 positions agree with TRBD1. The germline CDR1 and CDR2 sequences are SGDLS and YYNGEE. The CDR3 is 17 amino acids. V gave up 4 bases and J gave up 2 bases; unmatched junction bases: 14. CDR3 loop: CASSFRDSNILNYGYTF. Here the CDR3 DNA reads TGTGCCAGCAGCTTCCGGGACAGTAATATATTAAACTATGGCTACACCTTC.

J is TRBJ2-2 and V is TRBV5-4; tentative D call: TRBD1 (5 bases). Germline CDR1 is SGHNT and CDR2 is YYREEE (reference sequence). Trimming left V 3 bases short and J 4 bases short, with 19 bases between. The CDR3 contains 17 residues. CDR3 DNA: TGTGCCAGCAGCTCCCTCCCCCGCATGGGGCCCACCGGGGAGCTGTTTTTT. This codes for CASSSLPRMGPTGELFF.

The chain joins TRBV28 to TRBJ2-1; 12 bases match TRBD2. V shed 3 bases, J shed 8 bases, and the junction held 8 bases outside the gene matches. The CDR3 is 16 residues long. Germline lookup yields CDR1 MDHEN and CDR2 SYDVKM. CDR3 region: CASSLLTSGRGDEQFF. In DNA form, the CDR3 reads TGTGCCAGCAGTTTGTTGACTAGCGGGAGAGGGGATGAGCAGTTCTTC.

This clone was seen once. J is TRBJ1-5 and V is TRBV19; 9 nucleotides line up with TRBD1. CDR3 length: 18 amino acids. V lost 3 bases and J lost 0; bases outside the gene matches: 9. The germline V gene has CDR1 LNHDA and CDR2 SQIVND (reference sequence). The CDR3, as DNA: TGTGCCAGTAGTATTTCACCGGACAGGGGATATAGCAATCAGCCCCAGCATTTT. This sequence encodes CASSISPDRGYSNQPQHF.

The V and J genes are TRBV7-2 and TRBJ2-3; a possible D gene is TRBD2 (5 bases). Germline loops: CDR1 SGHTA, CDR2 FQGNSA. The CDR3 totals 16 residues. Trimming stripped 1 base from V and 2 bases from J, with 13 bases between. In DNA form, the CDR3 reads TGTGCCAGCAGCTTAGATGCTAGCCCAAACACAGATACGCAGTATTTT. It translates to CASSLDASPNTDTQYF.

The chain couples TRBV6-5 to TRBJ1-2, with a weak D call TRBD1 (5 bases). The CDR3 has 15 residues. Germline V lookup: CDR1 MNHEY, CDR2 SVGAGI. V was shortened by 0 bases and J by 1 base, with 9 bases between the two germline ends. The CDR3 bases are TGTGCCAGCAGTTACTCGGGCAGGGTTAACTATGGCTACACCTTC. Its protein product is CASSYSGRVNYGYTF.

This chain links TRBV6-5 with TRBJ2-1; unclear D gene. The CDR3 is 13 amino acids. V was clipped by 1 base and J by 5 bases, with 6 bases between them. Germline assignment: CDR1 MNHEY and CDR2 SVGAGI. The CDR3 DNA follows: TGTGCCAGCAGTTACTTGAACAACAATGAGCAGTTCTTC. Residues: CASSYLNNNEQFF.

The chain couples TRBV2 to TRBJ2-2; TRBD2 agrees at 11 bases. Germline CDR1 is SNHLY and CDR2 is FYNNEI. Trimming cost V 8 bases and J 4 bases; bases outside gene matches: 6. The CDR3 sequence is 15 residues long. CDR3 DNA sequence: TGTGCCAGCCAGCTAGCGGGAGGTGCCACCGGGGAGCTGTTTTTT. Translation gives CASQLAGGATGELFF.

The chain combines TRBV11-3 with TRBJ2-3; 9 nucleotides match TRBD1. CDR1 is SGHNT and CDR2 is YENEEA in the germline V gene. The CDR3 spans 16 residues. The trim removed 4 bases at V and 5 bases at J, leaving 10 bases unmatched. The CDR3 loop is CASSYTTGGYRDTQYF. The CDR3 nucleotides read TGTGCCAGCAGCTACACGACAGGGGGGTATCGAGATACGCAGTATTTT.

The chain is built from TRBV6-6 and TRBJ1-6, with 12 bases aligning to TRBD1. V gave up 2 bases and J gave up 12 bases; unmatched junction bases: 8. This CDR3 spans 16 amino acids. Germline V lookup: CDR1 MNHNY, CDR2 SVGAGI (reference sequence). The DNA for the CDR3 is TGTGCCAGCAGTTACACCGGGACAGGGGGCGAAGAACCCCTCCACTTT. Translation: CASSYTGTGGEEPLHF.

This clone was counted a single time. This chain joins TRBV5-6 and TRBJ2-3, with D possibly matching TRBD2 (6 bases). Trimming cost V 4 bases and J 1 base, with 13 bases left between them. The germline V gene has CDR1 SGHDT and CDR2 YYEEEE. This CDR3 comprises 15 residues. CDR3 in amino acids: CASSEEGKGTDTQYF. In DNA, the CDR3 is TGTGCCAGCAGCGAGGAGGGAAAAGGCACAGATACGCAGTATTTT.

The chain combines TRBV29-1 with TRBJ1-5, with 7 bases fitting TRBD1. The V gene end was trimmed by 2 bases and the J gene end by 4 bases; junction bases not matched to a gene: 8. Germline V CDR1 and CDR2: SQVTM, ANQGSEA. The CDR3 spans 15 residues. CDR3 nucleotide sequence: TGCAGCGTTGAACACACAGGGGAACCTAATCAGCCCCAGCATTTT. It is translated as CSVEHTGEPNQPQHF.

In the case of this clone: The same CDR3 is also encoded by other DNA sequences in this sample. This chain uses TRBV2 with TRBJ2-7, with a possible D match to TRBD1 (6 bases). The CDR3 is made up of 13 amino acids. V was trimmed by 4 bases and J by 4 bases, leaving 11 bases between them. Germline V gene data show CDR1 as SNHLY and CDR2 as FYNNEI. The CDR3, as DNA: TGTGCCAGCAGTGGGGGCAGGGGTTACGAGCAGTACTTC. Translated: CASSGGRGYEQYF.

The chain links TRBV4-2 to TRBJ1-5; D not certain. The germline gives CDR1 LGHNA, CDR2 YNFKEQ. Trimming removed 0 bases from V and 3 bases from J, with 12 bases in between. CDR3 size: 16 residues. The CDR3 DNA reads TGTGCCAGCAGCCAAGAATGGAGGCGCCTCAATCAGCCCCAGCATTTT. As protein: CASSQEWRRLNQPQHF.

V is TRBV28 and J is TRBJ1-6; weak D call: TRBD1 (6 bases). The CDR3 has 14 residues. The germline V and J ends were trimmed by 3 bases and 7 bases, with 10 bases remaining between them. CDR1 and CDR2 from the germline V gene are MDHEN and SYDVKM. CDR3: CASSLDRANSPLHF. The DNA for the CDR3 is TGTGCCAGCAGTTTGGACAGAGCGAATTCACCCCTCCACTTT.

This chain uses TRBV7-9 with TRBJ2-7; TRBD2 agrees at 8 bases. This CDR3 is built from 14 residues. From germline, CDR1 is SEHNR and CDR2 FQNEAQ (reference sequence). V lost 6 bases, J lost 2 bases, and 6 bases stayed unmatched. The CDR3 DNA sequence: TGTGCCAGCAGGTGGGGTAGCGGGGCCTACGAGCAGTACTTC. The encoded protein is CASRWGSGAYEQYF.

The chain couples TRBV19 to TRBJ2-1; 9 nucleotides agree with TRBD2. V was clipped by 3 bases and J by 7 bases; unmatched bases: 7. This CDR3 comprises 15 residues. Looked up from germline, CDR1 is LNHDA and CDR2 is SQIVND (reference sequence). In nucleotides, the CDR3 is TGTGCCAGTAGTATGGCGGCTAGCGGGGTTAATGAGCAGTTCTTC. Translating it yields CASSMAASGVNEQFF.

This chain joins TRBV6-5 and TRBJ1-2, with a weak D call TRBD1 (5 bases). The germline V gene has CDR1 MNHEY and CDR2 SVGAGI. Trimming left V 5 bases short and J 7 bases short, with 14 bases between. There are 13 residues in the CDR3. CDR3 bases: TGTGCCAGCAGTCGTCCCAGGGATGGTGGCTACACCTTC. Translating it yields CASSRPRDGGYTF.

The chain has TRBV5-8 and TRBJ1-6; TRBD1 matches at 10 bases. After removal of 4 bases from V and 7 bases from J, the junction contained 5 bases not matched to a gene. Germline V gene lookup returns CDR1 SGHTS and CDR2 YDEGEE. The CDR3 runs to 15 residues. DNA of the CDR3: TGTGCCAGCAGCCACCGGGACAGGGGCAATTCACCCCTCCACTTT. This codes for CASSHRDRGNSPLHF.

In this sample, this clone turned up a few times. This rearrangement joins TRBV7-6 to TRBJ1-1, with a possible D match to TRBD1 (6 bases). Germline V gene lookup returns CDR1 SGHVS and CDR2 FNYEAQ. This CDR3 is built from 15 residues. V lost 2 bases and J lost 1, with 11 bases in between. DNA for the CDR3: TGTGCCAGCAGCTTATACAGGGCGACGAACACTGAAGCTTTCTTT. It encodes CASSLYRATNTEAFF.